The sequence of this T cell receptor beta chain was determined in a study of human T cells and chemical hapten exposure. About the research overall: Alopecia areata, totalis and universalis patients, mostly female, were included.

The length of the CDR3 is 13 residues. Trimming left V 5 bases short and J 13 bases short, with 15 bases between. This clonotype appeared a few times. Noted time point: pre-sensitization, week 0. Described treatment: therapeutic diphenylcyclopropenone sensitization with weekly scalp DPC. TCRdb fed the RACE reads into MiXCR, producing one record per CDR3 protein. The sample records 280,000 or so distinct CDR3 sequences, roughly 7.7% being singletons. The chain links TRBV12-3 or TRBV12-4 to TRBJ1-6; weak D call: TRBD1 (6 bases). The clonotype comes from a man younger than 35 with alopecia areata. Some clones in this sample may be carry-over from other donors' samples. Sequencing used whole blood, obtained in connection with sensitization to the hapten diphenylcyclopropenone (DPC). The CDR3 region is CASSLGGGGPLHF. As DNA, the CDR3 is TGTGCCAGCAGTCTCGGAGGAGGGGGTCCCCTCCACTTT.